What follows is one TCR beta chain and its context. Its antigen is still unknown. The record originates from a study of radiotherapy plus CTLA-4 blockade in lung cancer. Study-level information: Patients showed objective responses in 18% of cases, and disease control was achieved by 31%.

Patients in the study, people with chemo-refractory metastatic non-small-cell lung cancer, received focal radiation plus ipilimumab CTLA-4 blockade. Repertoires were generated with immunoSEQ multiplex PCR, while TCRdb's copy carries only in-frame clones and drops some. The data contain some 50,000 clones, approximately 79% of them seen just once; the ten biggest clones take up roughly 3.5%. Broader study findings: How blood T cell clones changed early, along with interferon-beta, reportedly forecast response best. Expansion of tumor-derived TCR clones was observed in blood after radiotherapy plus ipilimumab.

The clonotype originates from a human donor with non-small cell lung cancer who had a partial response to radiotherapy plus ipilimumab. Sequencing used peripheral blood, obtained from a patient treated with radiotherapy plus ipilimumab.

The CDR3 DNA reads as TGCGCCAGCCTTACATCCCCGGGACAGGGATACGAGCAGTACTTC. This translates into CASLTSPGQGYEQYF. The chain recombines TRBV5-1 with TRBJ2-7; 9 bases are shared with TRBD1. The germline gives CDR1 SGHRS, CDR2 YFSETQ. This CDR3 has 15 amino acids. V shed 7 bases, J shed 4 bases, and the junction held 12 bases outside the gene matches.